These 15 T cell receptor beta chains were all obtained from the same sample, sequenced in a study of blood T cells in healthy people across ages. Using a J-beta primer mix together with a sample-barcoded 5' primer, a second PCR was run for roughly 6 to 11 cycles. TCRdb recomputed calls from the 5' RACE reads with MiXCR, one row per CDR3 protein. Of 1,500,000 or so distinct CDR3 sequences in the sample, around 40% were seen once. Sequenced sample: blood. These receptors all come from a young woman in good health.

There are a few counts of this clonotype. This chain joins TRBV9 and TRBJ2-7; 12 bases are shared with TRBD2. J lost 1 base, V lost 1 base, and 0 bases had no gene match. CDR1 is SGDLS and CDR2 is YYNGEE in the germline V gene. The CDR3 is made up of 15 amino acids. The CDR3: CASSVTSGRSYEQYF. As DNA, the CDR3 is TGTGCCAGCAGCGTAACTAGCGGGAGGTCCTACGAGCAGTACTTC.

On this clonotype itself: A read error is the likely source, as a far larger clone sits one nucleotide away. This chain joins TRBV7-2 and TRBJ2-7, with D unresolved. V gave up 3 bases and J gave up 0 bases, with 3 bases separating them. The germline gives CDR1 SGHTA, CDR2 FQGNSA. The CDR3 length is 12 residues. The CDR3 nucleotides read TGTGCCAGCAGCTTCGTCTCCTACGAGCAGTACTTC. Amino acid sequence: CASSFVSYEQYF.

V and J are TRBV6-6 and TRBJ2-1; 9 bases agree with TRBD2. Germline CDR1 and CDR2: MNHNY and SVGAGI (reference sequence). This CDR3 region has 13 residues. The trim removed 6 bases at V and 15 bases at J, leaving 12 bases unmatched. The CDR3: CASSGLNLAGRFF. CDR3 in DNA: TGTGCCAGCAGCGGCCTTAATCTAGCGGGACGGTTCTTC.

The V and J genes are TRBV29-1 and TRBJ1-2, with 8 nucleotides matching TRBD1. Germline values: CDR1 SQVTM, CDR2 ANQGSEA. CDR3 length equals 12 residues. J was trimmed by 6 bases and V by 6 bases; bases with no gene match: 6. The CDR3 DNA reads TGCAGCGTGGGTGCAGGGGGCGATGGCTACACCTTC. It is translated as CSVGAGGDGYTF. Using reference TRBV29-1 and TRBJ1-2 for the parts outside the CDR3, the full variable domain is SAVISQKPSRDICQRGTSLTIQCQVDSQVTMMFWYRQQPGQSLTLIATANQGSEATYESGFVIDKFPISRPNLTFSTLTVSNMSPEDSSIYLCSVGAGGDGYTFGSGTRLTVV.

The J gene is TRBJ1-4, the V gene TRBV20-1; 7 bases are a match to TRBD1. This CDR3 comprises 16 residues. CDR1 is DFQATT and CDR2 is SNEGSKA in the germline V gene (reference sequence). The V and J ends lost 7 bases and 1 base, in that order; junction bases with no gene match: 12. CDR3 protein: CSVAGGVYVTNEKLFF. Here the CDR3 DNA reads TGCAGTGTTGCAGGGGGGGTTTACGTAACTAATGAAAAACTGTTTTTT.

The genes are TRBV4-3 and TRBJ2-7; perhaps TRBD1 as D (6 bases). The CDR3 runs 13 residues. Germline assignment: CDR1 LGHNA and CDR2 YSLEER. V lost 2 bases, J lost 6 bases, and 11 bases lay in between. The CDR3 region is CASSQTGFGEQYF. The CDR3 coding sequence is TGCGCCAGCAGCCAAACAGGGTTTGGCGAGCAGTACTTC.

The chain carries TRBV10-3 and TRBJ2-3; 7 bases are shared with TRBD1. The CDR3 length is 16 residues. Trimming took 2 bases from V and 2 from J; bases not matched to a gene: 7. Germline V gene data show CDR1 as ENHRY and CDR2 as SYGVKD. The CDR3 is CAISERGGRLTDTQYF. The CDR3 DNA is TGTGCCATCAGTGAGAGAGGGGGCCGACTCACAGATACGCAGTATTTT.

V and J are TRBV28 and TRBJ2-2; no clear D. CDR3 length: 15 residues. V gave up 3 bases and J gave up 2 bases, with 10 bases separating them. Germline loops: CDR1 MDHEN, CDR2 SYDVKM. DNA for the CDR3: TGTGCCAGCAGTTTGACACAGCTTAACACCGGGGAGCTGTTTTTT. This encodes CASSLTQLNTGELFF.

The V call is TRBV12-3 or TRBV12-4, the J call TRBJ2-1; D gene uncertain. This CDR3 has 13 residues. V was shortened by 5 bases and J by 10 bases, with 15 bases between the two germline ends. This chain's CDR3 is CASSVKGNHEQFF. The DNA for the CDR3 is TGTGCCAGCAGTGTAAAGGGAAACCACGAGCAGTTCTTC.

The chain recombines TRBV29-1 with TRBJ1-2; D is uncertain. Germline assignment: CDR1 SQVTM and CDR2 ANQGSEA. The CDR3 covers 12 residues. With 7 bases removed from V and 3 bases from J, the gap between germline ends came to 12 bases. This chain's CDR3 is CSGLYSYYGYTF. In DNA, the CDR3 is TGCAGCGGTCTATACAGTTACTATGGCTACACCTTC.

V and J are TRBV7-8 and TRBJ2-7; D may be TRBD2 (6 bases). V lost 5 bases, J lost 7 bases, and 27 bases lay in between. Germline assignment: CDR1 SGHVS and CDR2 FQNEAQ. CDR3 size: 17 residues. The DNA for the CDR3 is TGTGCCAGCAGCCGCACCCCTCGGGGGACTTCTTACAATGAGCAGTACTTC. Protein product: CASSRTPRGTSYNEQYF.

This clonotype was detected a few times. The chain carries TRBV12-3 or TRBV12-4 and TRBJ2-1; no clear D. The V end lost 3 bases, the J end lost 0 bases, and 12 bases lay between the germline ends. CDR3 length equals 16 residues. CDR3 in DNA: TGTGCCAGCAGTTTCCTACTACCGAGCTCCTACAATGAGCAGTTCTTC. Residues: CASSFLLPSSYNEQFF.

In the case of this clonotype: Mismatch with germline at one junction end may stem from a read error. The chain joins TRBV6-4 to TRBJ2-3; D uncertain. Germline V gives CDR1 MRHNA, CDR2 SNTAGT. The CDR3 runs to 13 residues. Here the CDR3 DNA reads TGTGCCAGCACCATCACCCCGCCAGAGACGCAGTATTTT. This sequence encodes CASTITPPETQYF.

The V gene is TRBV6-5, the J gene TRBJ1-1, with D uncertain. With 0 bases removed from V and 5 bases from J, the gap between germline ends came to 16 bases. The CDR3 consists of 16 residues. Germline V gene data show CDR1 as MNHEY and CDR2 as SVGAGI. The CDR3 region is CASSYSGPARGTEAFF. CDR3 DNA sequence: TGTGCCAGCAGTTACTCCGGCCCCGCACGGGGTACTGAAGCTTTCTTT.

This chain connects TRBV3-1 to TRBJ1-1; D gene uncertain. This CDR3 comprises 13 residues. Between the trimmed V and J ends, which lost 4 bases and 2 bases, there was a span of 8 bases. Germline-derived CDR1 and CDR2 are LGHDT and YNNKEL (reference sequence). This CDR3 is CASSPSFNTEAFF. The DNA of the CDR3 is TGTGCCAGCAGCCCCAGTTTTAACACTGAAGCTTTCTTT.